One sample yielded the 3 T cell receptor beta chains listed below, sequenced in a study of identifying expanded T cells in peripheral blood. The table came from immunoSEQ multiplex PCR; TCRdb's copy has only in-frame clones and leaves some out. Of about 80,000 clones listed, 85% to 90% were seen once; the top ten hold 7% to 7.5%. Sample: blood. The receptors derive from a person between 18 and 75 years old in good health.

The chain has TRBV30 and TRBJ1-2; 7 bases line up with TRBD1. With V trimmed by 2 bases and J by 0 bases, 9 bases remained unmatched. CDR1 is GTSNPN, CDR2 SVGIG, per germline (reference sequence). This CDR3 comprises 16 residues. DNA of the CDR3: TGTGCCTGGAGTAGAAAGGCAGGGGGGTCTAACTATGGCTACACCTTC. It encodes CAWSRKAGGSNYGYTF. Full variable domain (rest looked up from reference TRBV30 and TRBJ1-2): SQTIHQWPATLVQPVGSPLSLECTVEGTSNPNLYWYRQAAGRGLQLLFYSVGIGQISSEVPQNLSASRPQDRQFILSSKKLLLSDSGFYLCAWSRKAGGSNYGYTFGSGTRLTVV.

This chain links TRBV13 with TRBJ2-5; D is unclear. This CDR3 spans 14 amino acids. V gave up 5 bases and J gave up 2 bases, with 12 bases separating them. Germline assignment: CDR1 PRHDT and CDR2 FYEKMQ (reference sequence). This CDR3 reads CASSHQVPQETQYF. CDR3 DNA: TGTGCCAGCAGCCACCAGGTCCCGCAAGAGACCCAGTACTTC.

The V call is TRBV5-1, the J call TRBJ1-1; D not certain. With 7 bases removed from V and 1 base from J, the gap between germline ends came to 11 bases. This CDR3 has 13 amino acids. Germline values: CDR1 SGHRS, CDR2 YFSETQ. The CDR3 coding sequence is TGCGCCAGCTGTGACGAGGAGAACACTGAAGCTTTCTTT. Translation gives CASCDEENTEAFF.